This T cell receptor beta chain was profiled in a study of blood T cell repertoires in COVID-19. Study background: Sites in the United States, Italy and Spain provided acute and convalescent COVID-19 samples. In each case, the material was cDNA or gDNA derived from T cells, B-cell-depleted T cells, or PBMCs.

V was pared by 1 base and J by 1 base, with 10 bases between. Germline V lookup: CDR1 SGHTA, CDR2 FQGNSA. The CDR3 totals 15 residues. As processed by the authors: Amplification of reference gene primers was used by the study to estimate nucleated cell counts. Assay: immunoSEQ multiplex PCR; the TCRdb copy retains only in-frame clones and omits some. That table gives V, J and clone size, and the DNA gave D and trimming. Of 46,000 or so clones in the sample, roughly nine tenths were seen once. The receptor was isolated from a man in his 70s with active COVID-19. This rearrangement joins TRBV7-2 to TRBJ1-1; D gene ambiguous. The source material was peripheral blood. CDR3 nucleotides: TGTGCCAGCAGCTTAGGTTTCCCAAAGAACACTGAAGCTTTCTTT. It codes for CASSLGFPKNTEAFF.